This entry lists 31 T cell receptor beta chains sequenced from one sample in a study of blood T cell repertoires in COVID-19. Using immunoSEQ multiplex PCR, the repertoire was profiled, and TCRdb retains in-frame clones only, with some absent. The sample lists 100,000 to 140,000 clones, around 80% occurring once. The sample consisted of peripheral blood. The receptor set was obtained from a man between 65 and 79 years old with acute or convalescent COVID-19.

CDR3 residues: CASSQDHGSGANVLTF. In DNA, the CDR3 is TGTGCCAGCAGCCAAGATCACGGCTCTGGGGCCAACGTCCTGACTTTC. The chain recombines TRBV3-1 (or the pseudogene TRBV3-2) with TRBJ2-6; D gene uncertain. Germline assignment: CDR1 LGHDT and CDR2 YNNKEL (reference sequence). The germline V and J ends were trimmed by 0 bases and 0 bases, with 6 bases remaining between them. The CDR3 has 16 residues.

This chain links TRBV7-3 with TRBJ1-2; 8 bases are shared with TRBD1. This CDR3 has 15 residues. The trim removed 1 base at V and 6 bases at J, leaving 7 bases unmatched. The germline CDR1 and CDR2 sequences are SGHTA and FQGTGA. CDR3 nucleotide sequence: TGTGCCAGCAGCTTAATGGGAGGACAGGGCGATGGCTACACCTTC. As protein: CASSLMGGQGDGYTF.

This chain uses TRBV7-9 with TRBJ1-2; unclear D gene. The length of the CDR3 is 14 residues. Looked up from germline, CDR1 is SEHNR and CDR2 is FQNEAQ (reference sequence). V was cut by 5 bases and J by 5 bases, with 15 bases left in between. The CDR3, as DNA: TGTGCCAGCAGCGAAGGTGTCGGAGATTATGGCTACACCTTC. Translated: CASSEGVGDYGYTF.

This clone was detected a few times. This chain connects TRBV2 to TRBJ1-4, with 8 nucleotides matching TRBD1. CDR3 length equals 14 residues. Trimming at V came to 6 bases and at J to 5 bases, leaving 5 bases not matched to a gene. Germline-derived CDR1 and CDR2 are SNHLY and FYNNEI. The CDR3 reads CASRVDRGNEKLFF. CDR3 bases: TGTGCCAGCAGGGTCGACAGGGGAAATGAAAAACTGTTTTTT.

V and J are TRBV10-3 and TRBJ2-7; possibly TRBD1 for D (6 bases). The germline V gene has CDR1 ENHRY and CDR2 SYGVKD. Trimming pared 4 bases from V and 6 bases from J, leaving 13 bases between. The CDR3 sequence is 13 residues long. The CDR3 reads CAISGGPSGEQYF. The DNA of the CDR3 is TGTGCCATCAGTGGGGGGCCGAGCGGCGAGCAGTACTTC.

The chain recombines TRBV5-8 with TRBJ1-1; possibly TRBD1 for D (5 bases). The V end lost 0 bases, the J end lost 7 bases, and 10 bases lay between the germline ends. The CDR3 runs 13 residues. Germline values: CDR1 SGHTS, CDR2 YDEGEE. CDR3 amino acids: CASSLGRAGEAFF. In nucleotides, the CDR3 is TGTGCCAGCAGCTTGGGCAGGGCTGGTGAAGCTTTCTTT.

On this clone itself: Other DNA sequences from this sample encode an identical CDR3 as well. The rearrangement uses TRBV9 and TRBJ1-4; D call uncertain. V lost 3 bases to trimming and J lost 4 bases, with 13 bases between them. The CDR3 contains 15 residues. Per germline, CDR1 SGDLS and CDR2 YYNGEE. The chain's CDR3 is CASSAGGSFNEKLFF. The CDR3 DNA sequence: TGTGCCAGCAGCGCCGGAGGCAGTTTTAATGAAAAACTGTTTTTT. Filled out from reference TRBV9 and TRBJ1-4, the complete variable domain reads DSGVTQTPKHLITATGQRVTLRCSPRSGDLSVYWYQQSLDQGLQFLIQYYNGEERAKGNILERFSAQQFPDLHSELNLSSLELGDSALYFCASSAGGSFNEKLFFGSGTQLSVL.

The V gene is TRBV3-1 (or the pseudogene TRBV3-2), the J gene TRBJ1-1, with D unresolved. The CDR3 is made up of 14 amino acids. Looked up from germline, CDR1 is LGHDT and CDR2 is YNNKEL (reference sequence). The V end was cut by 1 base, the J end by 6 bases, with 12 bases between. The CDR3: CASSQAWRGPEAFF. The CDR3 DNA reads TGTGCCAGCAGCCAAGCCTGGAGAGGCCCTGAAGCTTTCTTT.

The rearrangement joins TRBV5-1 to TRBJ2-2; TRBD2 matches at 8 bases. V lost 4 bases and J lost 4; bases outside the gene matches: 6. The CDR3 contains 15 residues. Germline CDR1 is SGHRS and CDR2 is YFSETQ. CDR3 sequence (DNA): TGCGCCAGCAGCCCAGTGCGGGGGGCCACCGGGGAGCTGTTTTTT. As protein: CASSPVRGATGELFF.

The rearrangement joins TRBV7-3 to TRBJ2-5, with 7 nucleotides matching TRBD2. V lost 5 bases to trimming and J lost 1 base; unmatched junction nucleotides: 10. From germline, CDR1 is SGHTA and CDR2 FQGTGA. The CDR3 runs 16 residues. The CDR3 protein is CASSPTSASTQETQYF. In DNA form, the CDR3 reads TGTGCCAGCAGCCCTACTAGCGCCTCGACCCAAGAGACCCAGTACTTC. Full variable domain (missing parts from reference TRBV7-3 and TRBJ2-5): GAGVSQTPSNKVTEKGKYVELRCDPISGHTALYWYRQSLGQGPEFLIYFQGTGAADDSGLPNDRFFAVRPEGSVSTLKIQRTERGDSAVYLCASSPTSASTQETQYFGPGTRLLVL.

This chain joins TRBV2 and TRBJ1-3, with D possibly being TRBD1 (5 bases). Germline loops: CDR1 SNHLY, CDR2 FYNNEI. The V end lost 5 bases, the J end lost 1 base, and 9 bases lay between the germline ends. CDR3 length: 14 amino acids. The CDR3 DNA reads TGTGCCAGCAGTCTGACAGCTTCTGGAAACACCATATATTTT. It yields the protein CASSLTASGNTIYF.

J is TRBJ1-5 and V is TRBV7-2, with a tentative D call TRBD1 (6 bases). Germline V gene sequence: CDR1 SGHTA, CDR2 FQGNSA. This CDR3 has 15 amino acids. V shed 1 base and J shed 6 bases, with 13 bases lying between them. The CDR3 region has the DNA TGTGCCAGCAGCTTAGAGGGCAGGGGTACTCAGCCCCAGCATTTT. Translation: CASSLEGRGTQPQHF.

The V call is TRBV14, the J call TRBJ1-3; possibly TRBD1 for D (6 bases). Looked up from germline, CDR1 is SGHDN and CDR2 is FVKESK. The CDR3 runs 15 residues. Trimming left V 4 bases short and J 6 bases short, with 16 bases between. The CDR3 DNA follows: TGTGCCAGCAGCCGCCGACCTACAGGGCCAAACACCATATATTTT. Translating it yields CASSRRPTGPNTIYF.

This chain joins TRBV6-5 and TRBJ2-7, with TRBD2 identical over 11 bases. The CDR3 has 14 amino acids. Germline V lookup: CDR1 MNHEY, CDR2 SVGAGI. V was pared by 4 bases and J by 2 bases, with 1 base of the junction left unmatched. CDR3 in DNA: TGTGCCAGCAGTTTTAGCGGGGGGGCCTACGAGCAGTACTTC. Translation gives CASSFSGGAYEQYF.

The CDR3, as DNA: TGTGCCAGTAGTATCGACAGGGGGTTCTCCTACGAGCAGTACTTC. Its translation is CASSIDRGFSYEQYF. The rearrangement links TRBV19 to TRBJ2-7, with TRBD1 matching 9 bases. Germline loops: CDR1 LNHDA, CDR2 SQIVND (reference sequence). There are 15 residues in the CDR3. The V segment lost 3 bases and the J segment 0 bases; nucleotides outside the gene matches: 3.

This clone turned up a few times. CDR3 bases: TGTGCCAGCAGCCTATCCGGGACAGGGAACGAAAAACTGTTTTTT. Protein product: CASSLSGTGNEKLFF. The chain links TRBV9 to TRBJ1-4; 9 bases are shared with TRBD1. In germline, CDR1 is SGDLS, CDR2 YYNGEE. J gave up 8 bases and V 4 bases, and 9 bases lay outside the gene matches. CDR3 length: 15 residues.

The CDR3 protein is CASSPRGASTDTQYF. CDR3 DNA: TGTGCCAGCAGCCCGCGGGGGGCGAGCACAGATACGCAGTATTTT. This rearrangement joins TRBV7-9 to TRBJ2-3; 8 bases agree with TRBD2. Trimming cost V 5 bases and J 0 bases; bases outside gene matches: 4. This CDR3 comprises 15 residues. From germline, CDR1 is SEHNR and CDR2 FQNEAQ (reference sequence). Full variable domain (outside the CDR3, taken from reference TRBV7-9 and TRBJ2-3): DTGVSQNPRHKITKRGQNVTFRCDPISEHNRLYWYRQTLGQGPEFLTYFQNEAQLEKSRLLSDRFSAERPKGSFSTLEIQRTEQGDSAMYLCASSPRGASTDTQYFGPGTRLTVL.

This chain connects TRBV2 to TRBJ1-6; no clear D gene. Trimming removed 5 bases from V and 6 bases from J, with 23 bases in between. The CDR3 extends over 18 amino acids. Germline CDR1 SNHLY, CDR2 FYNNEI. In DNA form, the CDR3 reads TGTGCCAGCAGTATACCCCGCAGGAAGGCTGCTCTTAATTCACCCCTCCACTTT. It is translated as CASSIPRRKAALNSPLHF. Together with reference TRBV2 and TRBJ1-6, the CDR3 gives the full variable domain: EPEVTQTPSHQVTQMGQEVILRCVPISNHLYFYWYRQILGQKVEFLVSFYNNEISEKSEIFDDQFSVERPDGSNFTLKIRSTKLEDSAMYFCASSIPRRKAALNSPLHFGNGTRLTVT.

The genes are TRBV2 and TRBJ2-3, with 7 bases lining up with TRBD1. The CDR3 contains 14 residues. CDR1 and CDR2 from the germline V gene are SNHLY and FYNNEI. V trimming: 8 bases; J trimming: 2 bases; junction bases outside the gene matches: 7. The CDR3 loop reads CASQGGVNTDTQYF. CDR3 in DNA: TGTGCCAGCCAAGGGGGCGTGAACACAGATACGCAGTATTTT.

The chain couples TRBV6-2 or TRBV6-3 to TRBJ2-7, with 7 bases fitting TRBD1. The CDR3 consists of 18 residues. Germline CDR1 reads MNHEY; CDR2 reads SVGEGT. The junction had 16 bases not matched to a gene; V was cut back by 2 bases and J by 3 bases. The CDR3 reads CASSYVVSYEGQDYEQYF. As DNA, the CDR3 is TGTGCCAGCAGTTACGTTGTGAGTTACGAAGGACAGGACTACGAGCAGTACTTC.

The genes are TRBV5-1 and TRBJ2-1, with 8 bases matching TRBD1. Trimming took 7 bases from V and 7 from J; bases not matched to a gene: 7. The V gene's germline CDR1 is SGHRS and CDR2 YFSETQ. This CDR3 has 13 residues. CDR3 sequence: CASALQGANEQFF. The CDR3 nucleotides read TGCGCCAGCGCCCTCCAGGGGGCGAATGAGCAGTTCTTC.

This sequence joins TRBV6-6 and TRBJ1-1; D is unresolved. The CDR3 totals 14 residues. V was shortened by 6 bases and J by 5 bases, with 16 bases between the two germline ends. CDR1 and CDR2 (germline): MNHNY, SVGAGI (reference sequence). CDR3 region: CASSPSFPRTEAFF. CDR3 DNA: TGTGCCAGCAGCCCTTCGTTTCCACGGACTGAAGCTTTCTTT.

The genes are TRBV27 and TRBJ1-5; D unclear. V was pared by 5 bases and J by 2 bases, with 13 bases between. CDR3 size: 15 residues. The V gene's germline CDR1 is MNHEY and CDR2 SMNVEV (reference sequence). The DNA of the CDR3 is TGTGCCAGCAGTCCCCTGGTCGGGGGCAATCAGCCCCAGCATTTT. Its translation: CASSPLVGGNQPQHF.

J is TRBJ2-7 and V is TRBV5-4; 9 bases are shared with TRBD2. This CDR3 is 14 amino acids long. The V and J ends lost 4 bases and 1 base, in that order; junction bases with no gene match: 3. Germline-derived CDR1 and CDR2 are SGHNT and YYREEE (reference sequence). The CDR3 DNA reads TGTGCCAGCAGCGGCGGGGGGGAGTCCTACGAGCAGTACTTC. It is translated as CASSGGGESYEQYF.

The rearrangement links TRBV12-3 or TRBV12-4 to TRBJ1-2; 8 bases are shared with TRBD1. V trimming: 6 bases; J trimming: 7 bases; junction bases outside the gene matches: 7. This CDR3 contains 13 residues. CDR3 residues: CASSGQGGGGYTF. The CDR3 DNA follows: TGTGCCAGCAGCGGACAGGGAGGAGGTGGCTACACCTTC.

The rearrangement joins TRBV4-1 to TRBJ2-7; D remains unclear. With 3 bases removed from V and 0 bases from J, the gap between germline ends came to 15 bases. CDR3 length: 16 amino acids. Germline lookup yields CDR1 MGHRA and CDR2 YSYEKL. The DNA of the CDR3 is TGCGCCAGCAGCCACCCCGATCTCGGAGTCTCCTACGAGCAGTACTTC. Protein: CASSHPDLGVSYEQYF.

J is TRBJ1-4 and V is TRBV9; 7 bases are a match to TRBD1. CDR3 length: 14 amino acids. Germline values: CDR1 SGDLS, CDR2 YYNGEE. The ends lost 5 bases at V and 5 bases at J; junction bases unmatched: 6. This CDR3 is CASSSSGGNEKLFF. The CDR3 nucleotides are TGTGCCAGCAGTAGTTCAGGGGGGAATGAAAAACTGTTTTTT.

This clone appeared a single time. J is TRBJ2-5 and V is TRBV3-1 (or the pseudogene TRBV3-2); 7 bases map to TRBD2. The CDR3 loop spans 17 amino acids. The V gene end was trimmed by 5 bases and the J gene end by 6 bases; junction bases not matched to a gene: 18. CDR1 LGHDT and CDR2 YNNKEL come from the germline V gene (reference sequence). In DNA, the CDR3 is TGTGCCAGCAGCTTCCTCGGGCGGGGGTGGAATCAAAAGACCCAGTACTTC. Amino acids: CASSFLGRGWNQKTQYF.

The chain recombines TRBV7-8 with TRBJ2-3; D gene uncertain. CDR1 SGHVS and CDR2 FQNEAQ come from the germline V gene. This CDR3 contains 12 residues. The V and J ends lost 5 bases and 2 bases respectively, with 5 bases between them. For the CDR3, the DNA is TGTGCCAGCAGCCCGTACACAGATACGCAGTATTTT. Translated, it gives CASSPYTDTQYF. The full variable domain, in which reference TRBV7-8 and TRBJ2-3 provide the parts outside the CDR3, is GAGVSQSPRYKVAKRGQDVALRCDPISGHVSLFWYQQALGQGPEFLTYFQNEAQLDKSGLPSDRFFAERPEGSVSTLKIQRTQQEDSAVYLCASSPYTDTQYFGPGTRLTVL.

The J gene is TRBJ2-7, the V gene TRBV18; maybe TRBD1 (6 bases). Trimming pared 0 bases from V and 6 bases from J, leaving 15 bases between. The germline gives CDR1 KGHSH, CDR2 LQKENI. This CDR3 region has 15 residues. CDR3: CASSPPSARGFEQYF. CDR3 nucleotide sequence: TGTGCCAGCTCACCACCGTCCGCCAGGGGTTTCGAGCAGTACTTC.

The V gene is TRBV2, the J gene TRBJ2-7, with 7 bases lining up with TRBD2. Germline V gives CDR1 SNHLY, CDR2 FYNNEI. The V segment lost 5 bases and the J segment 6 bases; nucleotides outside the gene matches: 10. The CDR3 contains 14 residues. This CDR3 is CASSLGLEEREQYF. CDR3 nucleotide sequence: TGTGCCAGCAGTCTCGGACTAGAGGAGCGCGAGCAGTACTTC.